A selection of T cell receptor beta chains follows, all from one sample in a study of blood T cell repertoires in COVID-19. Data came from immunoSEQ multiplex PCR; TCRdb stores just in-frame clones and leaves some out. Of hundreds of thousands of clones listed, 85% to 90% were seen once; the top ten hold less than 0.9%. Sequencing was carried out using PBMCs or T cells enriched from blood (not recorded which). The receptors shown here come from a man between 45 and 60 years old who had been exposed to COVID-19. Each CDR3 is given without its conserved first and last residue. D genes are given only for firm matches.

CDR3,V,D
ASTLEDEQF,TRBV11-2,-
ASSSGTGQRGAKNIQY,TRBV10-1,TRBD1
ASSQDGAGEDTQY,TRBV3-1/TRBV3-2,-
ASSLVGLASSGELF,TRBV5-1,TRBD2
ASSLRRSATSYNEQF,TRBV7-4,-
ASSTLTSDTDTQY,TRBV9,TRBD2
ASAPGPNRGYT,TRBV12-3/TRBV12-4,-
ASSLYALTGELF,TRBV28,-
ASSLVRTGQNSLKETQY,TRBV5-1,TRBD1
ASSSVRNYYEQY,TRBV28,-
ASGEVGGASTEAF,TRBV2,-
ASSDRASTDTQY,TRBV10-1,-
ASSLGVTGGYGYT,TRBV5-1,TRBD1
ATALLGGGGYT,TRBV14,TRBD1
ASSQQGRGNQPQH,TRBV3-1/TRBV3-2,-
ATSGQGATGELF,TRBV24-1,-
AWRGPQPQH,TRBV5-1,-
ASKGQGLNTEAF,TRBV19,TRBD1
SVSPSGNYNEQF,TRBV29-1,TRBD2
ASRRPIGATGELF,TRBV28,-
ASRQGAQRAEAF,TRBV2,TRBD1
ASSQANPGTGMSPLH,TRBV3-1/TRBV3-2,TRBD1
ASSRTGVSQPQH,TRBV18,TRBD1
ASSVTSGRAGADTQY,TRBV27,TRBD2
ASGDRVGNEQF,TRBV5-1,TRBD1
SASTRYSNQPQH,TRBV20-1,-
SVGGREAQH,TRBV29-1,-
ASSQAARVLSFTGELF,TRBV4-2,-